Following are 25 T cell receptor beta chains from one sample sequenced in a study of response to subunit inactivated influenza vaccine. Via MiXCR, TCRdb re-called the RT-PCR reads, giving one row per CDR3 protein. In the table there are some 640,000 distinct CDR3 sequences, about 14% of which are singletons. Sequenced material: PBMCs from blood, taken approximately 15 days before vaccination. These TCRs come from a man aged 50 to 60 who received an inactivated influenza vaccine.

A few counts support this clonotype. The chain uses TRBV5-1 and TRBJ2-1; the D gene is possibly TRBD2 (6 bases). Trimming took 5 bases from V and 10 from J, leaving 22 bases between them. The V gene's germline CDR1 is SGHRS and CDR2 YFSETQ. CDR3 length equals 15 residues. CDR3 protein: CASSPGSGWAQEQFF. The CDR3 nucleotides read TGCGCCAGCAGTCCGGGGAGCGGGTGGGCTCAGGAGCAGTTCTTC.

The chain recombines TRBV3-1 with TRBJ2-5; TRBD2 matches 7 bases. The CDR3 extends over 15 amino acids. Germline V gene sequence: CDR1 LGHDT, CDR2 YNNKEL (reference sequence). V shed 1 base, J shed 4 bases, and the junction held 6 bases outside the gene matches. Here the CDR3 reads CASSQGDYRGETQYF. CDR3 DNA: TGTGCCAGCAGCCAAGGGGACTATCGCGGAGAGACCCAGTACTTC.

The count of this clonotype is one. The rearrangement uses TRBV28 and TRBJ2-1; D is undetermined. CDR1 is MDHEN, CDR2 SYDVKM, per germline. The length of the CDR3 is 17 residues. The ends were cut back, 1 base at V and 3 bases at J, with 16 bases in the middle. The CDR3 spells CASSLSLVTERYNEQFF. The CDR3 bases are TGTGCCAGCAGTTTATCTTTGGTCACAGAACGCTACAATGAGCAGTTCTTC.

V usage is TRBV24-1 and J usage is TRBJ2-1; a possible D gene is TRBD1 (6 bases). With 5 bases removed from V and 3 bases from J, the gap between germline ends came to 10 bases. CDR1 is KGHDR, CDR2 SFDVKD, per germline. This CDR3 is 14 amino acids long. CDR3 nucleotide sequence: TGTGCCACCAGTGGAAGACAGGACTACAATGAGCAGTTCTTC. The encoded protein is CATSGRQDYNEQFF.

The DNA for the CDR3 is TGTGCCAGCAGGGGGACTCCCCCCAGGGATACGCAGTATTTT. Protein: CASRGTPPRDTQYF. The chain links TRBV28 to TRBJ2-3, with D perhaps matching TRBD2 (6 bases). V lost 6 bases and J 6 bases, leaving 16 bases between the germline ends. The CDR3 has 14 amino acids. Germline lookup yields CDR1 MDHEN and CDR2 SYDVKM. Based on the CDR3 plus reference TRBV28 and TRBJ2-3, the full variable domain is DVKVTQSSRYLVKRTGEKVFLECVQDMDHENMFWYRQDPGLGLRLIYFSYDVKMKEKGDIPEGYSVSREKKERFSLILESASTNQTSMYLCASRGTPPRDTQYFGPGTRLTVL.

This chain connects TRBV4-1 to TRBJ2-7, with 8 bases identical to TRBD2. V gave up 1 base and J gave up 3 bases; unmatched junction bases: 5. Germline V gene sequence: CDR1 MGHRA, CDR2 YSYEKL. The CDR3 length is 15 residues. The CDR3 nucleotides are TGCGCCAGCAGCCAAGTTGGCGGGGGGCACTACGAGCAGTACTTC. Translated: CASSQVGGGHYEQYF.

The genes are TRBV5-1 and TRBJ2-5, with TRBD2 as a possible D gene (6 bases). Per the germline V gene, CDR1 is SGHRS and CDR2 is YFSETQ. With 2 bases removed from V and 1 base from J, the gap between germline ends came to 12 bases. The CDR3 covers 15 residues. The CDR3 protein is CASSFEGLSQETQYF. The CDR3 bases are TGCGCCAGCAGCTTTGAAGGACTAAGCCAAGAGACCCAGTACTTC.

Worth noting for this clonotype: Being one base from a much bigger clone, this may be a read error. This chain connects TRBV5-1 to TRBJ2-1; D ambiguous. This CDR3 has 13 amino acids. V lost 0 bases and J 6 bases, leaving 7 bases between the germline ends. Germline CDR1 is SGHRS and CDR2 is YFSETQ. For the CDR3, the DNA is TGCGCCAGCAGCTTGGACAGCCTCAATGAGCAGTTCTTC. It yields the protein CASSLDSLNEQFF.

The genes are TRBV7-2 and TRBJ2-5; 8 bases align to TRBD2. J gave up 9 bases and V 5 bases, and 14 bases lay outside the gene matches. The CDR3 is made up of 15 amino acids. Germline CDR1 reads SGHTA; CDR2 reads FQGNSA. CDR3 nucleotide sequence: TGTGCCAGCAGCAGGGGGGCGGGAGGATGGGAGTCCCAGTACTTC. It translates to CASSRGAGGWESQYF.

The chain joins TRBV7-3 to TRBJ2-1; D uncertain. CDR3 size: 15 residues. Germline V lookup: CDR1 SGHTA, CDR2 FQGTGA. V was cut by 5 bases and J by 3 bases, with 14 bases left in between. CDR3 bases: TGTGCCAGCAGCCCCTCCCGCCAAGTCTACAATGAGCAGTTCTTC. Its protein is CASSPSRQVYNEQFF.

This clonotype appeared once. The chain links TRBV5-1 to TRBJ2-7; D is perhaps TRBD2 (7 bases). There are 14 residues in the CDR3. Germline CDR1 is SGHRS and CDR2 is YFSETQ. Between the trimmed V and J ends, which lost 0 bases and 6 bases, there was a span of 13 bases. The CDR3 region is CASSLAWGGAEQYF. CDR3 bases: TGCGCCAGCAGCTTGGCCTGGGGGGGGGCCGAGCAGTACTTC.

The rearrangement uses TRBV5-1 and TRBJ2-5; 7 bases are shared with TRBD1. Germline-derived CDR1 and CDR2 are SGHRS and YFSETQ. Germline trimming cut 4 bases from V and 13 bases from J; bases unmatched to any gene: 13. This CDR3 has 13 residues. Here the CDR3 reads CASSADGTARVYF. The CDR3 DNA sequence: TGCGCCAGCAGCGCCGACGGGACAGCAAGAGTGTACTTC.

The chain carries TRBV15 and TRBJ1-1; 10 bases match TRBD1. After removal of 3 bases from V and 5 bases from J, the junction contained 6 bases not matched to a gene. The CDR3 extends over 15 amino acids. Germline V gene lookup returns CDR1 LNHNV and CDR2 YYDKDF (reference sequence). Written as DNA, the CDR3 is TGTGCCACCAGCAGCCACCCGGGACAGGGGACTGAAGCTTTCTTT. Translating it yields CATSSHPGQGTEAFF.

There are many counts of this clonotype. The J gene is TRBJ1-4, the V gene TRBV29-1; a possible D gene is TRBD1 (6 bases). The germline V gene has CDR1 SQVTM and CDR2 ANQGSEA. This CDR3 spans 11 amino acids. Trimming removed 6 bases at V and 6 bases at J, with 8 bases between. This CDR3 is CSVEGDEKLFF. The DNA of the CDR3 is TGCAGCGTCGAGGGGGATGAAAAACTGTTTTTT. Together with reference TRBV29-1 and TRBJ1-4, the CDR3 gives the full variable domain: SAVISQKPSRDICQRGTSLTIQCQVDSQVTMMFWYRQQPGQSLTLIATANQGSEATYESGFVIDKFPISRPNLTFSTLTVSNMSPEDSSIYLCSVEGDEKLFFGSGTQLSVL.

This clonotype was counted between two and nine times. The V call is TRBV28, the J call TRBJ1-2; perhaps TRBD1 as D (6 bases). This CDR3 spans 14 amino acids. Germline loops: CDR1 MDHEN, CDR2 SYDVKM. V gave up 5 bases and J gave up 8 bases, with 18 bases separating them. The CDR3 is CASSQGGEGYGYTF. The CDR3 DNA is TGTGCCAGCAGTCAAGGGGGAGAGGGATACGGCTACACCTTC.

This clonotype was seen more than once but under ten times. This chain connects TRBV6-1 to TRBJ1-6, with 10 positions matching TRBD1. The V gene's germline CDR1 is MNHNS and CDR2 SASEGT. J gave up 9 bases and V 8 bases, and 13 bases lay outside the gene matches. The CDR3 runs to 16 residues. Written as DNA, the CDR3 is TGTGCCAGCGAGGATTCGTGGACAGGGGGAGGTTCACCCCTCCACTTT. Protein: CASEDSWTGGGSPLHF.

This clonotype has only a few counts. The J gene is TRBJ2-1, the V gene TRBV5-1, with D possibly TRBD2 on 6 matching bases. V was pared by 0 bases and J by 10 bases, with 23 bases between. From germline, CDR1 is SGHRS and CDR2 YFSETQ. CDR3 length equals 17 residues. CDR3 amino acids: CASSLAVRSLTEGEQFF. CDR3 coding DNA: TGCGCCAGCAGCTTGGCCGTGAGGTCCTTGACGGAGGGAGAGCAGTTCTTC. The variable domain in full, completed from reference TRBV5-1 and TRBJ2-1, reads KAGVTQTPRYLIKTRGQQVTLSCSPISGHRSVSWYQQTPGQGLQFLFEYFSETQRNKGNFPGRFSGRQFSNSRSEMNVSTLELGDSALYLCASSLAVRSLTEGEQFFGPGTRLTVL.

This clonotype has ten or more counts. The V gene is TRBV20-1, the J gene TRBJ1-1, with 9 bases lining up with TRBD1. V lost 6 bases, J lost 1 base, and 6 bases stayed unmatched. This CDR3 region has 14 residues. Looked up from germline, CDR1 is DFQATT and CDR2 is SNEGSKA (reference sequence). This CDR3 is CSAQDRGGNTEAFF. Here the CDR3 DNA reads TGCAGTGCGCAGGACAGGGGCGGGAACACTGAAGCTTTCTTT.

The sample holds a few counts of this clonotype. The gene calls are TRBV7-8 and TRBJ2-5; D gene uncertain. CDR1 SGHVS and CDR2 FQNEAQ come from the germline V gene. V gave up 3 bases and J gave up 7 bases, with 15 bases separating them. The CDR3 extends over 14 amino acids. The CDR3 bases are TGTGCCAGCAGCTTTCTTAGGCAGCCGTTGACCCAGTACTTC. The encoded protein is CASSFLRQPLTQYF.

This sequence joins TRBV20-1 and TRBJ2-2; no clear D. The CDR3 runs 15 residues. Trimming left V 2 bases short and J 4 bases short, with 14 bases between. Per germline, CDR1 DFQATT and CDR2 SNEGSKA (reference sequence). CDR3 in amino acids: CSARRVGTGTGELFF. The CDR3, as DNA: TGCAGTGCTAGAAGGGTGGGAACGGGCACCGGGGAGCTGTTTTTT.

At least ten counts were recorded for this clonotype. One junction end does not reproduce the germline sequence, and a read error may be involved. The chain couples TRBV4-1 to TRBJ1-1; 9 bases agree with TRBD1. The V gene's germline CDR1 is MGHRA and CDR2 YSYEKL. The CDR3 covers 15 residues. The CDR3 region has the DNA TGTGCCAGCAGCCAAGACTTGACAGGGGGCACTGAAGCTTTCTTT. Its translation is CASSQDLTGGTEAFF.

The table lists this clonotype with many counts. The chain joins TRBV5-5 to TRBJ1-6; D gene ambiguous. This CDR3 spans 16 amino acids. V lost 0 bases, J lost 9 bases, and 16 bases lay in between. The germline gives CDR1 SGHKS, CDR2 YYEKEE (reference sequence). The CDR3: CASSLGNGAGISPLHF. CDR3 bases: TGTGCCAGCAGCTTGGGTAACGGAGCCGGAATTTCACCCCTCCACTTT.

The chain recombines TRBV9 with TRBJ1-3; D gene ambiguous. This CDR3 region has 15 residues. V was shortened by 2 bases and J by 4 bases, with 13 bases between the two germline ends. Germline CDR1 reads SGDLS; CDR2 reads YYNGEE. CDR3: CASSVYPAEGNTIYF. The CDR3, as DNA: TGTGCCAGCAGCGTTTACCCGGCAGAGGGAAACACCATATATTTT.

This rearrangement joins TRBV11-2 to TRBJ1-6; D gene uncertain. V was pared by 3 bases and J by 5 bases, with 11 bases between. The CDR3 runs to 15 residues. The V gene's germline CDR1 is SGHAT and CDR2 FQNNGV. This CDR3 reads CASSFYGPDNSPLHF. The CDR3, as DNA: TGTGCCAGCAGCTTTTACGGGCCCGATAATTCACCCCTCCACTTT.

This chain uses TRBV5-1 with TRBJ2-1; 8 positions agree with TRBD2. With 5 bases clipped from V and 2 bases from J, the junction kept 9 bases outside the gene matches. This CDR3 spans 16 amino acids. Germline-derived CDR1 and CDR2 are SGHRS and YFSETQ. For the CDR3, the DNA is TGCGCCAGCAGTGGCGGACTAGCCTCACCCTACAATGAGCAGTTCTTC. Its translation is CASSGGLASPYNEQFF.